These T cell receptor beta chains were read from a single sample in a study of T cell responses to AZD1222 COVID-19 vaccine. Libraries were prepared by immunoSEQ multiplex PCR; TCRdb keeps only in-frame clonotypes and omits some of them. Altogether over 150,000 clones are present, roughly 87% being singletons, with the ten largest covering 2.6%. The sample consisted of peripheral blood, taken on day 0 of AZD1222 vaccination. Receptor source: an adult in good health. Each CDR3 is given with its conserved first and last residue. Fields, in order: V gene, clone size, D gene, J gene, CDR3 DNA, CDR3 protein. D genes are given only for firm matches. Size values are once, few and many counts, or a class for expanded clones, and some rows have none.

TRBV24-1	once	TRBD2	TRBJ2-3	TGTGCCACCAGTGAACGGACTAGCGGGAGGAGCACAGATACGCAGTATTTT	CATSERTSGRSTDTQYF
TRBV12-3/TRBV12-4	NA	NA	TRBJ1-1	TGTGCCAGCAGCCACTCGGGCTCTGAAGCTTTCTTT	CASSHSGSEAFF
TRBV28	NA	TRBD1	TRBJ1-1	TGTGCCAGCAGTTTCTCTAAAGGGAGACAGGGCGGCACTGAAGCTTTCTTT	CASSFSKGRQGGTEAFF
TRBV19	few	NA	TRBJ2-7	TGTGCCAGTAGTAACCAGGGACGGGGCTACGAGCAGTACTTC	CASSNQGRGYEQYF
TRBV5-5	NA	TRBD2	TRBJ2-7	TGTGCCAGCAGCTCCTGGACTAGCGGAGTCTACGAGCAGTACTTC	CASSSWTSGVYEQYF
TRBV30	NA	TRBD2	TRBJ2-2	TGTGCCTGGCGCGGACTAGCGGGAGCCGGGGAGCTGTTTTTT	CAWRGLAGAGELFF
TRBV6-5	NA	TRBD2	TRBJ2-1	TGTGCCAGCGCTACTAGCGGTTACAATGAGCAGTTCTTC	CASATSGYNEQFF
TRBV6-5	NA	TRBD1	TRBJ1-1	TGTGCCAGCAGTTACTCTGGGGACAGGGTGAACACTGAAGCTTTCTTT	CASSYSGDRVNTEAFF
TRBV19	once	TRBD2	TRBJ2-7	TGTGCCAGTAGTAATCCCGGGACTAGCAACCCCTACGAGCAGTACTTC	CASSNPGTSNPYEQYF
TRBV27	NA	NA	TRBJ2-7	TGTGCCAGCAGGTATGGGGCGGGTGCCTACGAGCAGTACTTC	CASRYGAGAYEQYF
TRBV29-1	NA	NA	TRBJ1-1	TGCAGCGTTGAAGAGCGGGTGTCTGACTTTGAAGCTTTCTTT	CSVEERVSDFEAFF
TRBV7-2	NA	NA	TRBJ2-2	TGTGCCAGCTCTCCTTCGGGGCTAGCAGCAACCGGGGAGCTGTTTTTT	CASSPSGLAATGELFF
TRBV19	NA	NA	TRBJ2-2	TGTGCCAGTAGTATAGAGTCGTTTCGGGGCGGCACCGGGGAGCTGTTTTTT	CASSIESFRGGTGELFF
TRBV27	NA	NA	TRBJ1-4	TGTGCCAGCGGGCAAGCCGGGACGGGCGAAAAACTGTTTTTT	CASGQAGTGEKLFF
TRBV5-1	NA	TRBD2	TRBJ2-7	TGCGCCAGCAGCTTGGTGCTAGCGGGAGGGGTCGAGCAGTACTTC	CASSLVLAGGVEQYF
TRBV12-3/TRBV12-4	NA	NA	TRBJ1-1	TGTGCCAGCAGCCCAGGGGTCTATGAAGCTTTCTTT	CASSPGVYEAFF
TRBV5-1	NA	NA	TRBJ1-3	TGCGCCAGCAGCCGAGGGGGGTACTCTGGAAACACCATATATTTT	CASSRGGYSGNTIYF
TRBV29-1	NA	TRBD1	TRBJ1-4	TGCAGCGCCCACAGGGGTGCTAATGAAAAACTGTTTTTT	CSAHRGANEKLFF
TRBV6-4	NA	NA	TRBJ2-2	TGTGCCAGCCGCCCTCAGGGTAACACCGGGGAGCTGTTTTTT	CASRPQGNTGELFF
TRBV5-5	NA	NA	TRBJ2-3	TGTGCCAGCAGCCCTCTTAGTTCTAGCACAGATACGCAGTATTTT	CASSPLSSSTDTQYF
TRBV19	NA	NA	TRBJ1-5	TGTGCCAGTAGTAAGGTGGGGCAGAGGAGCAATCAGCCCCAGCATTTT	CASSKVGQRSNQPQHF
TRBV4-2	NA	TRBD1	TRBJ1-2	TGTGCCAGCAGCCCCGGGACAGGGGACTATGGCTACACCTTC	CASSPGTGDYGYTF
TRBV19	NA	NA	TRBJ1-2	TGTGCCAGTAGTACAGGGGACGACTATGGCTACACCTTC	CASSTGDDYGYTF
TRBV6-5	few	NA	TRBJ1-2	TGTGCCAGCAGTTACACAGCGGCTAACTATGGCTACACCTTC	CASSYTAANYGYTF
TRBV9	NA	NA	TRBJ1-5	TGTGCCAGCAGCGCCGACTTAGATCAGCCCCAGCATTTT	CASSADLDQPQHF
TRBV28	NA	NA	TRBJ1-1	TGTGCCAGCAAAAATAGAGAGAACACTGAAGCTTTCTTT	CASKNRENTEAFF
TRBV29-1	once	NA	TRBJ1-1	TGCAGCGTTAGAGTCGTGAACACTGAAGCTTTCTTT	CSVRVVNTEAFF
TRBV7-2	NA	NA	TRBJ2-1	TGTGCCAGCAGCCGCGTGGCGGGTAATGAGCAGTTCTTC	CASSRVAGNEQFF
TRBV5-1	NA	TRBD1	TRBJ2-7	TGCGCCAGCAGCGTACTCGGACAGGACGCTAGTATTTACGAGCAGTACTTC	CASSVLGQDASIYEQYF
TRBV15	NA	NA	TRBJ2-1	TGTGCCACCAGCAGGGCCAGGAGTGGCTACAATGAGCAGTTCTTC	CATSRARSGYNEQFF
TRBV4-1	NA	TRBD1	TRBJ1-2	TGCGCCAGCAGCCAAGGTAGTAGACCAGGGGGCGCGCCCGGAGTGCCGGATGGCTACACCTTC	CASSQGSRPGGAPGVPDGYTF
TRBV18	NA	NA	TRBJ1-1	TGTGCCAGCTCAACGCGGACACCACCGATAAACACTGAAGCTTTCTTT	CASSTRTPPINTEAFF
TRBV6-1	NA	TRBD1	TRBJ1-1	TGTGCCAGCAGTGATAAAGGGACAGCGAACACTGAAGCTTTCTTT	CASSDKGTANTEAFF
TRBV7-2	NA	NA	TRBJ2-1	TGTGCCAGCAGCTCACCGGGACTGGGAGACAATGAGCAGTTCTTC	CASSSPGLGDNEQFF
TRBV2	once	NA	TRBJ1-2	TGTGCCAGCAGTGAGGACAGACTTAACTATGGCTACACCTTC	CASSEDRLNYGYTF
TRBV19	NA	NA	TRBJ2-3	TGTGCCAGTAACGTCGGGACAGATACGCAGTATTTT	CASNVGTDTQYF
TRBV6-1	NA	TRBD1	TRBJ2-7	TGTGCCAGCAGTGAATGGGACAGCCGGTACTTC	CASSEWDSRYF
TRBV3-1/TRBV3-2	few	NA	TRBJ1-3	TGTGCCAGCAGCCACCTAGACAGGCCTGGAAACACCATATATTTT	CASSHLDRPGNTIYF
TRBV27	few	NA	TRBJ2-7	TGTGCCAGCAGTTCGTCGGGCCGACGCTACGAGCAGTACTTC	CASSSSGRRYEQYF
TRBV3-1/TRBV3-2	NA	TRBD2	TRBJ2-1	TGTGCCAGCAGCCAGGGCCTAGCGGGAGTATATGAGCAGTTCTTC	CASSQGLAGVYEQFF
TRBV11-2	NA	NA	TRBJ1-1	TGTGCCAGCAGACGAGGTACGGGAGACCACACTGAAGCTTTCTTT	CASRRGTGDHTEAFF
TRBV11-2	once	TRBD2	TRBJ2-5	TGTGCCAGCAGCTTAGATCGTGCTAGCGGGGGAGCCAGCGGGACCCAGTACTTC	CASSLDRASGGASGTQYF
TRBV4-1	NA	TRBD2	TRBJ2-7	TGCGCCAGCAGCGAGCGGGAGGACGGAGGGTACGAGCAGTACTTC	CASSEREDGGYEQYF
TRBV2	once	NA	TRBJ2-7	TGTGCCAGCAGTGTGTCGTATTACGAGCAGTACTTC	CASSVSYYEQYF
TRBV9	NA	NA	TRBJ2-6	TGTGCCAGCAGCGCTGGGGCCAACGTCCTGACTTTC	CASSAGANVLTF
TRBV11-1	NA	TRBD2	TRBJ2-7	TGTGCCAGCACCTGGCGGGAGGGTTGGGGCGAGCAGTACTTC	CASTWREGWGEQYF
TRBV3-1/TRBV3-2	NA	TRBD1	TRBJ1-6	TGTGCCAGCAGCTTCGGGACAGGGAGGAATTCACCCCTCCACTTT	CASSFGTGRNSPLHF
TRBV29-1	NA	NA	TRBJ1-1	TGCAGCGCATGGGGGACGAATATAAACACTGAAGCTTTCTTT	CSAWGTNINTEAFF
TRBV6-1	NA	NA	TRBJ1-5	TGTGCCAGCAGTGAACAGGGGAGGAGCAATCAGCCCCAGCATTTT	CASSEQGRSNQPQHF
TRBV28	NA	NA	TRBJ2-5	TGTGCCTCACGGCACGGGAATAGACAAGAGACCCAGTACTTC	CASRHGNRQETQYF
TRBV19	NA	TRBD1	TRBJ2-7	TGTGCCAGTAGCCCGACTGGGACAGGGTTATCCGGGGGGCAGTACTTC	CASSPTGTGLSGGQYF
TRBV15	NA	NA	TRBJ1-3	TGTGCCACCAGCATGAGGAGCTCTGGAAACACCATATATTTT	CATSMRSSGNTIYF
TRBV10-3	once	NA	TRBJ2-3	TGTGCCATCAGTGAGTCTGGGGGAGGTACGCAGTATTTT	CAISESGGGTQYF
TRBV12-3/TRBV12-4	few	NA	TRBJ1-2	TGTGCCAGCAGTCGGGACCGCTATGGCTACACCTTC	CASSRDRYGYTF